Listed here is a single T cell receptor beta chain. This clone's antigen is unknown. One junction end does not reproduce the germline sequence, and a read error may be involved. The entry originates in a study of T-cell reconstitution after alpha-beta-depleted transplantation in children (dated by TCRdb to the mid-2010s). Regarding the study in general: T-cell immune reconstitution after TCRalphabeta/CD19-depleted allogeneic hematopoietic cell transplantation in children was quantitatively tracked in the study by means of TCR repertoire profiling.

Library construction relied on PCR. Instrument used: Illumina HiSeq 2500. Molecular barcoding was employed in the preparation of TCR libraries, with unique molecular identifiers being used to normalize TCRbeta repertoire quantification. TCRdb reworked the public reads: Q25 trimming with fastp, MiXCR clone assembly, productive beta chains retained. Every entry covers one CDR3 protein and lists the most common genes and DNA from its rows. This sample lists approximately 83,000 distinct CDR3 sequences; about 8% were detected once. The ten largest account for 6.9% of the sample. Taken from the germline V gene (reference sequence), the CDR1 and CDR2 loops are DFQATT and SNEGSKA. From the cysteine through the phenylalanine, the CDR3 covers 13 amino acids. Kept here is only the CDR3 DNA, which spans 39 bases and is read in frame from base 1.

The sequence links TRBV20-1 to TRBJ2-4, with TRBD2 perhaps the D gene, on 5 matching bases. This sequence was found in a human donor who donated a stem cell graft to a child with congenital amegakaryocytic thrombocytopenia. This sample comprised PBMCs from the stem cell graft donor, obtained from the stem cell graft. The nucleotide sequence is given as TGCAGTGCCAAGGACCTAGCCAAAAACAGTCAGTACTTC. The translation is CSAKDLAKNSQYF.